Shown below are 8 T cell receptor beta chains from a single sample sequenced in a study of PD-1 blockade in classical Hodgkin lymphoma. Time point noted: cycle 4 day 1 (C4D1), after five to seven weeks of nivolumab. Relapse was seen in all patients after autologous stem cell transplantation, and brentuximab vedotin exposure was variable. Assay used: immunoSEQ multiplex PCR; TCRdb lists only in-frame clones, some missing. The sample has 64,000 or so clones, roughly 89% seen once. The sample here was peripheral blood mononuclear cells (PBMCs), taken before the fourth cycle of nivolumab. These receptors originate from a human donor with classical Hodgkin lymphoma.

In its sample, this clone was seen once. The rearrangement joins TRBV19 to TRBJ1-1; tentatively, D is TRBD1 (6 bases). V was pared by 0 bases and J by 4 bases, with 15 bases between. The germline V gene encodes CDR1 LNHDA and CDR2 SQIVND (reference sequence). This CDR3 is built from 16 residues. CDR3 coding DNA: TGTGCCAGTAGTATAGAAACAGGGTATGAATTCACTGAAGCTTTCTTT. It specifies CASSIETGYEFTEAFF.

V gene TRBV13 combines with J gene TRBJ2-2; no clear D. The CDR3 extends over 12 amino acids. The germline V gene has CDR1 PRHDT and CDR2 FYEKMQ (reference sequence). V was shortened by 8 bases and J by 6 bases, with 10 bases between the two germline ends. The CDR3 sequence is CASDRNAGELFF. Written as DNA, the CDR3 is TGTGCCAGCGATCGTAACGCCGGGGAGCTGTTTTTT.

The chain links TRBV28 to TRBJ1-3, with D perhaps TRBD1 (5 bases). The CDR3 extends over 15 amino acids. Trimming stripped 6 bases from V and 4 bases from J, with 16 bases between. Germline V gene sequence: CDR1 MDHEN, CDR2 SYDVKM. CDR3 residues: CASSRWGSGGNTIYF. Written as DNA, the CDR3 is TGTGCCAGCAGCCGGTGGGGGTCTGGAGGAAACACCATATATTTT.

V usage is TRBV2 and J usage is TRBJ1-1; D is unclear. Trimming pared 6 bases from V and 7 bases from J, leaving 15 bases between. Germline assignment: CDR1 SNHLY and CDR2 FYNNEI. This CDR3 region has 13 residues. Here the CDR3 DNA reads TGTGCCAGCAGCGCCGCCAGCTACCGTGAAGCTTTCTTT. Encoded protein: CASSAASYREAFF. The full variable domain, rest sourced from reference TRBV2 and TRBJ1-1, is EPEVTQTPSHQVTQMGQEVILRCVPISNHLYFYWYRQILGQKVEFLVSFYNNEISEKSEIFDDQFSVERPDGSNFTLKIRSTKLEDSAMYFCASSAASYREAFFGQGTRLTVV.

The chain employs TRBV7-9 and TRBJ2-5; D tentatively fits TRBD1 or TRBD2 (5 bases each). With 5 bases removed from V and 5 bases from J, the gap between germline ends came to 18 bases. This CDR3 has 15 residues. CDR1 and CDR2 (germline): SEHNR, FQNEAQ (reference sequence). This CDR3 reads CASSPSSPGLETQYF. As DNA, the CDR3 is TGTGCCAGCAGCCCCTCGTCTCCGGGGCTTGAGACCCAGTACTTC.

The V and J genes are TRBV7-9 and TRBJ2-3, with D tentatively TRBD1 (7 bases). The CDR3 loop spans 18 amino acids. Per the germline V gene, CDR1 is SEHNR and CDR2 is FQNEAQ (reference sequence). The V end was cut by 8 bases, the J end by 3 bases, with 27 bases between. CDR3 residues: CASLRTGGSIRGTDTQYF. CDR3 nucleotides: TGTGCCAGCCTCCGGACAGGAGGGTCGATAAGGGGAACAGATACGCAGTATTTT.

This clone appeared a single time. This sequence joins TRBV28 and TRBJ2-3, with 12 bases matching TRBD2. This CDR3 has 15 amino acids. With 6 bases clipped from V and 4 bases from J, the junction kept 5 bases outside the gene matches. Per germline, CDR1 MDHEN and CDR2 SYDVKM. The CDR3 is CASSPTSGGSDTQYF. CDR3 coding DNA: TGTGCCAGCAGCCCCACTAGCGGGGGGTCAGATACGCAGTATTTT.

The chain carries TRBV2 and TRBJ2-1; D perhaps matches TRBD1 (5 bases). Germline V gene sequence: CDR1 SNHLY, CDR2 FYNNEI. The CDR3 is 15 amino acids. Trimming took 4 bases from V and 3 from J, leaving 13 bases between them. CDR3 nucleotides: TGTGCCAGCAGTGTTGGGCAGGGAAACTACAATGAGCAGTTCTTC. Protein product: CASSVGQGNYNEQFF.